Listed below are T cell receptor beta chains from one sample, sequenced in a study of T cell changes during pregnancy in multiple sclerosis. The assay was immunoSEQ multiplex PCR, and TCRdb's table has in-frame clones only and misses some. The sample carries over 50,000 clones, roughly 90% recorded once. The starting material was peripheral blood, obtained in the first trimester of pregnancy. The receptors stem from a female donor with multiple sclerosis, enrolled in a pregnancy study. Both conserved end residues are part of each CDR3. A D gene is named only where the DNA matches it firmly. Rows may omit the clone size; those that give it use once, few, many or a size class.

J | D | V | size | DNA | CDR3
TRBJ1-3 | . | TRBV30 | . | TGTGCCTGGAGTGTGGGGGACAAGGCTGGAAACACCATATATTTT | CAWSVGDKAGNTIYF
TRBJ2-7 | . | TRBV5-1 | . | TGCGCCAGCAGCTTGACACGCGGGGTCACCTACGAGCAGTACTTC | CASSLTRGVTYEQYF
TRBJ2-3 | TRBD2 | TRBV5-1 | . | TGCGCCAGCAGCTGGACTAGCGGGACTAACCCGGATACGCAGTATTTT | CASSWTSGTNPDTQYF
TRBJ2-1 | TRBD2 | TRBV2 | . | TGTGCCAGCAGCGGGCTGGGGACTAGCTGTTTCTTC | CASSGLGTSCFF
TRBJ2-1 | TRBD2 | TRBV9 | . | TGTGCCAGCAGCGTAGAGGGTCTAGCGGTCTACAATGAGCAGTTCTTC | CASSVEGLAVYNEQFF
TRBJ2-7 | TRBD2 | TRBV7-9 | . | TGTGCCAGCAGCTTAGCGCGGGGGGGCGTAGGAGTCTACGAGCAGTACTTC | CASSLARGGVGVYEQYF
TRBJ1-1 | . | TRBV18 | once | TGTGCCAGCTCACCACCAACGCGTGACACTGAAGCTTTCTTT | CASSPPTRDTEAFF
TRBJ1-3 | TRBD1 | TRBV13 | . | TGTGCCAGCAGCTCGGGAACAGGGGGCTCTGGAAACACCATATATTTT | CASSSGTGGSGNTIYF
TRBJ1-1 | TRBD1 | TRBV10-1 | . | TGCGCCAGCAGCCCGGGACAGTTGAACACTGAAGCTTTCTTT | CASSPGQLNTEAFF
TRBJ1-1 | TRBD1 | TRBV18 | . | TGTGCCAGCTCACCTGGACAGGGCACTGAAGCTTTCTTT | CASSPGQGTEAFF
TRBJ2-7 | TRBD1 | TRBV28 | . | TGTGCAACCTTTGGACAGGGTTTATCCTACGAGCAGTACTTC | CATFGQGLSYEQYF
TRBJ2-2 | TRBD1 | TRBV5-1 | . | TGCGCCAGCAGCTTGACAGGGGGCACCGGGGAGCTGTTTTTT | CASSLTGGTGELFF
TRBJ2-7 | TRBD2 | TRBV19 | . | TGTGCCAGTAGTACCACTAGCGGGAGTAGTCCCTACGAGCAGTACTTC | CASSTTSGSSPYEQYF
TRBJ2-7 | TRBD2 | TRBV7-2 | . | TGTGCCAGCAGCTCTCTAGCGGGAGGGCAGAACGAGCAGTACTTC | CASSSLAGGQNEQYF
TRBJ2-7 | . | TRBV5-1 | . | TGCGCCAGCAGCTCACCGACAGCCGAGCAGTACTTC | CASSSPTAEQYF
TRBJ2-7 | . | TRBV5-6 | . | TGTGCCAGCAGCCCTTCGTCACGGGAGCGAATCCCCTACGAGCAGTACTTC | CASSPSSRERIPYEQYF
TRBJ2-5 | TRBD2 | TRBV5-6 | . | TGTGCCAGCAGCTTGGGGTTGCGGGGGACGAAAGAGACCCAGTACTTC | CASSLGLRGTKETQYF
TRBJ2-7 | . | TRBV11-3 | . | TGTGCCAGCAGCCAATCTAGCGTGAGAGGTTACGAGCAGTACTTC | CASSQSSVRGYEQYF
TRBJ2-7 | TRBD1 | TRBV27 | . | TGTGCCAGCAGTTTATCGACAGGGGAAAGGTCCTACGAGCAGTACTTC | CASSLSTGERSYEQYF
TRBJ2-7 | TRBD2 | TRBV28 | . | TGTGCCAGCAGTTTCCGCGGGAGGTCCTACGAGCAGTACTTC | CASSFRGRSYEQYF
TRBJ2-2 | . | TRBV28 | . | TGTGCCAGCAGCCTAACCGGGATTAACACCGGGGAGCTGTTTTTT | CASSLTGINTGELFF
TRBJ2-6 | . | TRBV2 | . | TGTGCCAGCAGTCCGGGGGGCCTCTCTGGGGCCAACGTCCTGACTTTC | CASSPGGLSGANVLTF
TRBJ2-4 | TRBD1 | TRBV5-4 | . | TGTGCCAGCAGCTTGTGGACAGGGGCTGTGGTCAAAAACATTCAGTACTTC | CASSLWTGAVVKNIQYF
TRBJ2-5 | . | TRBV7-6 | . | TGTGCCAGCAGCCCTCTAGCTCCGGAGACCCAGTACTTC | CASSPLAPETQYF
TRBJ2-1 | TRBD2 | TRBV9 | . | TGTGCCAGCAGCGTGTCTAGCGGGGTTGACAATGAGCAGTTCTTC | CASSVSSGVDNEQFF
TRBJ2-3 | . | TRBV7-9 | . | TGTGCGGCGCTTGGCGGAACGGTAGATACGCAGTATTTT | CAALGGTVDTQYF
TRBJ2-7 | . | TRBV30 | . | TGTGCCTGTGCGAGTGCCCGCGAGCAGTACTTC | CACASAREQYF
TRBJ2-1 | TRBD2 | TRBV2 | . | TGTGCCAGCAGTGAGACTAGCGGGAGAAATGAGCAGTTCTTC | CASSETSGRNEQFF
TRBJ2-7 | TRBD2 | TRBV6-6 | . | TGTGCCAGCAGACCCGGACTAGCGGGAGTGTACGAGCAGTACTTC | CASRPGLAGVYEQYF
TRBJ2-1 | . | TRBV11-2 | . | TGTGCCAGCAGCAGGGGGAACCATGAGCAGTTCTTC | CASSRGNHEQFF
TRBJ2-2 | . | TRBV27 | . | TGTGCCAGCAGTAACACCGTAACCGGGGAGCTGTTTTTT | CASSNTVTGELFF
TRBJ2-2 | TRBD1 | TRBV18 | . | TGTGCCAGTTTATCGACAGGGCGAACCGGGGAGCTGTTTTTT | CASLSTGRTGELFF